This TCR beta chain is from a study of identical twins. Via MiXCR, TCRdb re-called the 5' RACE reads, giving one row per CDR3 protein. The data hold 1.5 million to 2 million distinct CDR3 sequences, with under 35% observed a single time. Germline V CDR1 and CDR2: SGDLS, YYNGEE. V was cut by 0 bases and J by 4 bases, with 22 bases left in between. The CDR3 is made up of 18 amino acids. The rearrangement links TRBV9 to TRBJ2-5; D gene ambiguous. Sequencing input: cord blood. The receptor's source is a newborn girl in good health. The CDR3, as DNA: TGTGCCAGCAGCGTAGGGGCCCACAGACAAGGGCAGGCAGAGACCCAGTACTTC. As protein: CASSVGAHRQGQAETQYF.